A single sample gave rise to the 7 T cell receptor beta chains below, sequenced in a study of Ad26.COV2.S vaccination and SARS-CoV-2 variants. Some clones are missing from TCRdb's copy, which holds only in-frame ones; the method was immunoSEQ multiplex PCR. The sample has approximately 400,000 clones, around 84% seen once. Stated treatment: 15 to 20 received Ad26.COV2.S at low or high dose, single or two shots; roughly five received placebo; per-sample allocation not given. Samples were taken on day 63 after the first vaccine or placebo injection. The source was peripheral blood, collected in a trial of Ad26.COV2.S vaccine versus placebo. Every receptor here comes from a person between 18 and 65 years old who received the Ad26.COV2.S COVID-19 vaccine or a placebo.

The rearrangement joins TRBV7-2 to TRBJ2-1; D remains ambiguous. V lost 3 bases and J lost 7, with 10 bases in between. Germline lookup yields CDR1 SGHTA and CDR2 FQGNSA. This CDR3 is 13 amino acids long. Here the CDR3 reads CASSLWIGNEQFF. The CDR3 DNA is TGTGCCAGCAGCTTGTGGATTGGAAATGAGCAGTTCTTC.

The chain employs TRBV27 and TRBJ2-7, with D unclear. V was cut by 8 bases and J by 3 bases, with 14 bases left in between. Germline CDR1 and CDR2: MNHEY and SMNVEV (reference sequence). The CDR3 has 13 residues. The CDR3 region is CASGIGFFYEQYF. The CDR3 coding sequence is TGTGCCAGCGGAATCGGATTTTTCTACGAGCAGTACTTC.

V is TRBV4-3 and J is TRBJ2-3, with a weak D call TRBD2 (7 bases). V lost 4 bases to trimming and J lost 4 bases, with 18 bases between them. CDR1 and CDR2 (germline): LGHNA, YSLEER. This CDR3 is 16 amino acids long. CDR3 DNA sequence: TGCGCCAGCAGCCCCCAGTGGGGGGGCTGGGCAGATACGCAGTATTTT. It specifies CASSPQWGGWADTQYF.

This clone was detected once. The chain employs TRBV19 and TRBJ2-2; D may correspond to TRBD1 or TRBD2 (5 bases each). This CDR3 spans 15 amino acids. The germline gives CDR1 LNHDA, CDR2 SQIVND (reference sequence). V was shortened by 5 bases and J by 2 bases, with 12 bases between the two germline ends. The CDR3 loop reads CASSVGPRNTGELFF. The DNA for the CDR3 is TGTGCCAGTAGTGTGGGACCTCGAAACACCGGGGAGCTGTTTTTT.

V gene TRBV18 combines with J gene TRBJ2-2; D perhaps matches TRBD1 (5 bases). The V gene's germline CDR1 is KGHSH and CDR2 LQKENI. The V gene lost 2 bases and the J gene lost 1 base, with 11 bases spanning the gap. The CDR3 sequence is 16 residues long. For the CDR3, the DNA is TGTGCCAGCTCACCAGGCTCCCAGGGGAACACCGGGGAGCTGTTTTTT. Amino acid sequence: CASSPGSQGNTGELFF.

The chain recombines TRBV24-1 with TRBJ2-3, with 10 bases lining up with TRBD1. Germline assignment: CDR1 KGHDR and CDR2 SFDVKD. Trimming took 7 bases from V and 3 from J; bases not matched to a gene: 3. The CDR3 totals 14 residues. Written as DNA, the CDR3 is TGTGCCACCAGGGGGACAGGGGCGACAGATACGCAGTATTTT. Residues: CATRGTGATDTQYF.

This clone came up once. The V call is TRBV5-6, the J call TRBJ2-1; D remains unclear. The V and J ends lost 4 bases and 5 bases respectively, with 13 bases between them. The CDR3 has 14 amino acids. Germline CDR1 reads SGHDT; CDR2 reads YYEEEE. CDR3 sequence: CASSRLGTDNEQFF. The DNA for the CDR3 is TGTGCCAGCAGCCGTTTGGGCACAGACAATGAGCAGTTCTTC.